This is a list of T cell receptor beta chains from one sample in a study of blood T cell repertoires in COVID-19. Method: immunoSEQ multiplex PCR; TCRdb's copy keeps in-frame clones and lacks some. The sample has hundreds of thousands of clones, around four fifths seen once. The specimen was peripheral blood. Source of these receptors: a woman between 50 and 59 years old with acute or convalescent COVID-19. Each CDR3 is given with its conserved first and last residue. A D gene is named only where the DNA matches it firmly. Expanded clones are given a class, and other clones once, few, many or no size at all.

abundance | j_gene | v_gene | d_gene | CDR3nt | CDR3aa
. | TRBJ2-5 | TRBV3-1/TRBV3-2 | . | TGTGCCAGCAGCCTCATGCAAACAGGGTTGGAGACCCAGTACTTC | CASSLMQTGLETQYF
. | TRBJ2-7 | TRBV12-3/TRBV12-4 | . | TGTGCCAGCAGTTTGGGACTGGAATACGAGCAGTACTTC | CASSLGLEYEQYF
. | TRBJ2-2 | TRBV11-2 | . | TGTGCCAGCAGTTCTCATGGGAGTGGCACCGGGGAGCTGTTTTTT | CASSSHGSGTGELFF
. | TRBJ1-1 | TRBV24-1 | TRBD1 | TGTGCCACCAGTGATTCGACAGGGGCTGGGACTGAAGCTTTCTTT | CATSDSTGAGTEAFF
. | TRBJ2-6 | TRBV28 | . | TGTGCCAGCAGCCAGGGAGGACCGACAGGGGCCAACGTCCTGACTTTC | CASSQGGPTGANVLTF
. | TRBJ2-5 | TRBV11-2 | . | TGTGCCAGCAGAGGGGGTATAGGAGAGACCCAGTACTTC | CASRGGIGETQYF
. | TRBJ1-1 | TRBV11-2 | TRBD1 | TGTGCCAGCAGCATAAACAGGGGTACTGAAGCTTTCTTT | CASSINRGTEAFF
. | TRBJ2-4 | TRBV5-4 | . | TGTGCCAGCAGCCCTGAGGCCCTAGCCAAAAACATTCAGTACTTC | CASSPEALAKNIQYF
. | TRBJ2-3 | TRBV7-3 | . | TGTGCCAGCAGCTTAGCGGCCATCACAGATACGCAGTATTTT | CASSLAAITDTQYF
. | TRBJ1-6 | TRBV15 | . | TGTGCCACCAGCAGAGGGGCGGTCGGGGATTCACCCCTCCACTTT | CATSRGAVGDSPLHF
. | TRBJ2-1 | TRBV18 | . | TGTGCCAGCTCACGTACAGGCCCAAGCCCCTACAATGAGCAGTTCTTC | CASSRTGPSPYNEQFF
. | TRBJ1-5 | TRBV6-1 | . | TGTGCCAGCAGTGAAGTAATTGGTTGGGGCCAGCCCCAGCATTTT | CASSEVIGWGQPQHF
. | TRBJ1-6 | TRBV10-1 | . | TGCGCCAGCAGTGAGTCACGGGGTGGGAATTCACCCCTCCACTTT | CASSESRGGNSPLHF
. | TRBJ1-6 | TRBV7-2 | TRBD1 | TGTGCCAGCAGCGCCAGGACAGGGAATAATTCACCCCTCCACTTT | CASSARTGNNSPLHF
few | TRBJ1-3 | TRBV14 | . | TGTGCCAGCAGCCCTATGGGCTACACCATATATTTT | CASSPMGYTIYF
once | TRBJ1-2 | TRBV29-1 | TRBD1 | TGCAGCGTTGACCGGGACAGGGTGGAACTCCATGGCTACACCTTC | CSVDRDRVELHGYTF
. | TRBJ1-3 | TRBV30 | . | TGTGCCTGGAGTCGCGGGGGATCTGGAAACACCATATATTTT | CAWSRGGSGNTIYF
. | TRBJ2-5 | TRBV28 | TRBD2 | TGTGCCAGCAGTTTATCCGGCCGCGGGGGGACCCAGTACTTC | CASSLSGRGGTQYF
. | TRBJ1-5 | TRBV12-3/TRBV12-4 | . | TGTGCCAGCAGTTTAGGGGACTCTCCCCAGCATTTT | CASSLGDSPQHF
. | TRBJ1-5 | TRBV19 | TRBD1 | TGTGCCAGTAGTATTAACAGGGGCGAAAATAGCAATCAGCCCCAGCATTTT | CASSINRGENSNQPQHF
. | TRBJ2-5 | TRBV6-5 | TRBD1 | TGTGCCAGCACCGAACAGGGGTCTCAAGAGACCCAGTACTTC | CASTEQGSQETQYF
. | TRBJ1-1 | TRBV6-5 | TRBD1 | TGTGCCAGCAGTTACTCCTTGGGACAGGGTACTGAAGCTTTCTTT | CASSYSLGQGTEAFF
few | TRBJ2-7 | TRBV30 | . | TGTGCCTGGAGTGGTGCTACCTACGAGCAGTACTTC | CAWSGATYEQYF
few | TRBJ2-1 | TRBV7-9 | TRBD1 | TGTGCCAGCAGCCCGGACAGGGGGCAGTTCTTC | CASSPDRGQFF
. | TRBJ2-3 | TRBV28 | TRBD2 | TGTGCCAGCAGTTCATGGACTAGCGGGACAGATACGCAGTATTTT | CASSSWTSGTDTQYF
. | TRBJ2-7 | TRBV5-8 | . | TGTGCCAGCAGCTGGATACCGGGGGGCAGGTACGAGCAGTACTTC | CASSWIPGGRYEQYF
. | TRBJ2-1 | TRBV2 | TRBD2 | TGTGCCAGCCCGGGAGGGGACTCGGGTGAGCAGTTCTTC | CASPGGDSGEQFF
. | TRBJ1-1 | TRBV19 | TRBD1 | TGTGCCAGTACCGTCTCGGGACAGCTGAACACTGAAGCTTTCTTT | CASTVSGQLNTEAFF
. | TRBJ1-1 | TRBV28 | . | TGTGCCAGCAGTTTACAGGGAGGCACTGAAGCTTTCTTT | CASSLQGGTEAFF
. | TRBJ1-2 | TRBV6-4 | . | TGTGCCAGCAGTGACCTCCAACTTGCTACACGGGACTATGGCTACACCTTC | CASSDLQLATRDYGYTF
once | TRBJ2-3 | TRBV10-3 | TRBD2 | TGTGCCATCTCCAGCGGGAGCGTCACAGATACGCAGTATTTT | CAISSGSVTDTQYF
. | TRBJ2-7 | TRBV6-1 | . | TGTGCCAGCAGTGAACGACGGCGGGAGCAGTACTTC | CASSERRREQYF
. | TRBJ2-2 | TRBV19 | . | TGTGCCAGTACACGGGATAAGTCCGGGGAGCTGTTTTTT | CASTRDKSGELFF
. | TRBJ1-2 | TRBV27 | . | TGTGCCAGCAAAGCGGACGTGGGGAGCGACTATGGCTACACCTTC | CASKADVGSDYGYTF
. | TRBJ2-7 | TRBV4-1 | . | TGCGCCAGCAGCCAAGAGGGCTGGCCCTCCTACGAGCAGTACTTC | CASSQEGWPSYEQYF
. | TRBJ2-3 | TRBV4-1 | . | TGCGCCAGCAGCCCCCACGGGCAGCGGGTCCTCCCCTCTAGCACAGATACGCAGTATTTT | CASSPHGQRVLPSSTDTQYF
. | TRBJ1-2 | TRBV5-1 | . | TGCGCCAGCAGCCCGCGAGGCAGGGGCGATGGCTACACCTTC | CASSPRGRGDGYTF
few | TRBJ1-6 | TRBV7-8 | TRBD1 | TGTGCCAGCAGCTTAAGGACAGGAGATAATTCACCCCTCCACTTT | CASSLRTGDNSPLHF
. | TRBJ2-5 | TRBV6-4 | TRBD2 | TGTGCCAGCAGTGACCTCAGGGAGGGCCAAGAGACCCAGTACTTC | CASSDLREGQETQYF
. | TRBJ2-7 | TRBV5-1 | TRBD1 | TGCGCCAGCAGCTTGGGACAGGGTTTATCCTACGAGCAGTACTTC | CASSLGQGLSYEQYF
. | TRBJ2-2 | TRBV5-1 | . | TGCGCCAGCAGCTTGCAGCTTTCGAGGTCGAACACCGGGGAGCTGTTTTTT | CASSLQLSRSNTGELFF
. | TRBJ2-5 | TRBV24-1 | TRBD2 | TGTGCCACTAGCACCGGGACTAGCGGGAAACAAGAGACCCAGTACTTC | CATSTGTSGKQETQYF
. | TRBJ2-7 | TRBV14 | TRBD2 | TGTGCCAGCAGCCTCGGACTAGGAACCTACGAGCAGTACTTC | CASSLGLGTYEQYF
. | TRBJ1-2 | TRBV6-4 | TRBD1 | TGTGCCACCAGAACAGGGGGCCATGGGGGCTACACCTTC | CATRTGGHGGYTF
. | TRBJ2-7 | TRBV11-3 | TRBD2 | TGTGCCAGCAGCCCGGCGGGGGGAGACGAGCAGTACTTC | CASSPAGGDEQYF
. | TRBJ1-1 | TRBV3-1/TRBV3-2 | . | TGTGCCAGCAGCCGACGACAGGTTTCGGTCGTAACTTTCTTT | CASSRRQVSVVTFF
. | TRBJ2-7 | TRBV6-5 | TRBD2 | TGTGCCAGCAGTTACAGGGTGACTAGCGGGAGAGAGCAGTACTTC | CASSYRVTSGREQYF
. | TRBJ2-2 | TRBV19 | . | TGTGCCAGTAGTACCGCCCGGACCGGGGAGCTGTTTTTT | CASSTARTGELFF